The sequence of this T cell receptor beta chain was determined in a study of T cell responses to AZD1222 COVID-19 vaccine. The repertoire was sequenced with immunoSEQ multiplex PCR; TCRdb's copy has only in-frame clones and lacks some. The sample has tens of thousands of clones, approximately 81% seen once. The study, taken as a whole, reports: Across spike, vaccine-associated CD4 TCRs were found, dominant at 160-218 and 743-854.

Notes on this clone: Its target is unknown.

Germline CDR1 KGHSH, CDR2 LQKENI. This CDR3 is built from 12 residues. J lost 8 bases, V lost 1 base, and 1 base had no gene match. This specimen consisted of peripheral blood, obtained 28 days after the second AZD1222 dose. The chain joins TRBV18 to TRBJ1-2; the match to TRBD1 covers 7 bases. The sequence was obtained from an adult who received the AZD1222 COVID-19 vaccine. The CDR3 bases are TGTGCCAGCTCACCACTAGGGGGCGGCTACACCTTC. It yields the protein CASSPLGGGYTF. The full variable domain, completed using reference TRBV18 and TRBJ1-2, is NAGVMQNPRHLVRRRGQEARLRCSPMKGHSHVYWYRQLPEEGLKFMVYLQKENIIDESGMPKERFSAEFPKEGPSILRIQQVVRGDSAAYFCASSPLGGGYTFGSGTRLTVV.